Sequencing of this T cell receptor beta chain was carried out in a study of OX40 agonist ivuxolimab in advanced cancers. Study details: Patients were dosed intravenously with ivuxolimab at 0.01 to 10 mg/kg every 2 weeks.

Clones were sequenced by immunoSEQ multiplex PCR, and TCRdb holds only the in-frame ones, with some missing. Of around 41,000 clones in the sample, approximately 91% were seen once. This CDR3 has 14 amino acids. V was shortened by 0 bases and J by 1 base, with 7 bases between the two germline ends. Looked up from germline, CDR1 is SGDLS and CDR2 is YYNGEE. Overall study findings and caveats: Doses of 0.1 to 3.0 mg/kg were accompanied by clonal expansion of CD4+ and CD8+ blood T cells by week 6.

Comment on this clone: Its antigen remains unidentified.

Material: CD4+ or CD8+ T cells sorted from blood, obtained in a trial of the OX40 agonist ivuxolimab. The origin of this receptor is an adult with an advanced solid tumor such as melanoma, head and neck, liver or kidney cancer. The chain carries TRBV9 and TRBJ2-5; D call uncertain. CDR3 sequence: CASSVGGVQETQYF. CDR3 sequence (DNA): TGTGCCAGCAGCGTAGGTGGGGTCCAAGAGACCCAGTACTTC.